This record concerns one T cell receptor beta chain sequence. As yet, its antigen is unknown. The sample comes from a study of cytomegalovirus exposure and HLA in healthy donors. Study-level findings and limits: It was 150 or so TCR beta chains that were listed as cytomegalovirus-associated. The records held CMV serostatus as the only immune exposure information.

PCR primers comprised 60 Vbeta and 13 Jbeta primers. As handled by the study authors: In a later analysis, the count reached roughly 80 million unique TCR beta chains, with around 11 million shared. Assay used: immunoSEQ multiplex PCR; TCRdb lists only in-frame clones, some missing. V, J and clone size were drawn from that table, and D and trimming were deduced from the DNA. Of over 100,000 clones in the sample, about four fifths were seen once. The CDR3 is 13 amino acids. Trimming cost V 3 bases and J 5 bases, with 5 bases left between them. Looked up from germline, CDR1 is MNHNS and CDR2 is SASEGT. This TCR was recovered from a man younger than 45 in good health and CMV-seropositive. Source material: PBMCs. The V call is TRBV6-1, the J call TRBJ1-6; D is ambiguous. Here the CDR3 DNA reads TGTGCCAGCAGTGACCACAATAATTCACCCCTCCACTTT. Protein: CASSDHNNSPLHF.